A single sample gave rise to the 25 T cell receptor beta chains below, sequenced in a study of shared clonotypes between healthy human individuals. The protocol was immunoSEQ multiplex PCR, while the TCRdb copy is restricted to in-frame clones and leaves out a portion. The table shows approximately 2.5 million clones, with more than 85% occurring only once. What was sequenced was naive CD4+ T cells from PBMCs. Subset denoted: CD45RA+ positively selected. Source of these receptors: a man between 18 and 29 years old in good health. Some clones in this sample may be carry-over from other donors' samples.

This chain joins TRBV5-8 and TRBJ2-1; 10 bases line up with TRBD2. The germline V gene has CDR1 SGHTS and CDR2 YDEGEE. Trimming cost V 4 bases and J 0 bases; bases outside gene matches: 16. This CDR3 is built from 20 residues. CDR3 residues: CASSPATSGLPSLSYNEQFF. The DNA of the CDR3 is TGTGCCAGCAGCCCTGCGACTAGCGGGCTTCCCTCCCTCTCCTACAATGAGCAGTTCTTC.

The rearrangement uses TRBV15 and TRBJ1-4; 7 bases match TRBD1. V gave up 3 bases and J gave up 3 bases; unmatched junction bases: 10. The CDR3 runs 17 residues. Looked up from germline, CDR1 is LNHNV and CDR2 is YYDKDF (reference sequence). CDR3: CATSSDEQGSANEKLFF. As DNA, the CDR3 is TGTGCCACCAGCAGCGACGAACAGGGGAGTGCTAATGAAAAACTGTTTTTT.

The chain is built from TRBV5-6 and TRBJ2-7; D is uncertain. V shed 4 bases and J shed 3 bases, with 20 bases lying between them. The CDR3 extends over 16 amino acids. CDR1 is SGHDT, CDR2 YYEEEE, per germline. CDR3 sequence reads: CASSPGMKVWYYEQYF. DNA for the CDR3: TGTGCCAGCAGCCCGGGCATGAAGGTTTGGTACTACGAGCAGTACTTC. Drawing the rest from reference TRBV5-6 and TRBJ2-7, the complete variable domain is DAGVTQSPTHLIKTRGQQVTLRCSPKSGHDTVSWYQQALGQGPQFIFQYYEEEERQRGNFPDRFSGHQFPNYSSELNVNALLLGDSALYLCASSPGMKVWYYEQYFGPGTRLTVT.

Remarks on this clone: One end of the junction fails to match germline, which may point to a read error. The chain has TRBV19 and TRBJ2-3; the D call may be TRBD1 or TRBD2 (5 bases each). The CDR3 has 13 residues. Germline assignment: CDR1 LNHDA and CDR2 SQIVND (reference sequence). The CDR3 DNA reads TGTGCCAGTAGTATAGTGGAAGGGACCGCATTGGATTTT. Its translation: CASSIVEGTALDF.

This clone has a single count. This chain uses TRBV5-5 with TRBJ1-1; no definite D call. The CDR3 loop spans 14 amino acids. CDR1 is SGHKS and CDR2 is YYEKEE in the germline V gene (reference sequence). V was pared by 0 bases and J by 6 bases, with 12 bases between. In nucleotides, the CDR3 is TGTGCCAGCAGCTTGGCCCCCCAAGTGTCTGAAGCTTTCTTT. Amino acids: CASSLAPQVSEAFF.

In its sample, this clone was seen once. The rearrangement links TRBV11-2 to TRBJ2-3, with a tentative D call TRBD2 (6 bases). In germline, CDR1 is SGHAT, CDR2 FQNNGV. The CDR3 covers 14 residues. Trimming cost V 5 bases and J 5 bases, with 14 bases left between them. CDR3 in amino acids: CASSDSRGGDTQYF. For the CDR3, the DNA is TGTGCCAGCAGCGACTCGCGGGGAGGAGATACGCAGTATTTT.

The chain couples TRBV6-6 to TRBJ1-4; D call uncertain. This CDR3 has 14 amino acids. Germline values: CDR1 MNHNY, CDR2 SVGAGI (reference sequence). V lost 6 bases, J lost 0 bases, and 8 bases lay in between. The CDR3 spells CASRTGPTNEKLFF. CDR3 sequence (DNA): TGTGCCAGCAGAACCGGGCCAACTAATGAAAAACTGTTTTTT.

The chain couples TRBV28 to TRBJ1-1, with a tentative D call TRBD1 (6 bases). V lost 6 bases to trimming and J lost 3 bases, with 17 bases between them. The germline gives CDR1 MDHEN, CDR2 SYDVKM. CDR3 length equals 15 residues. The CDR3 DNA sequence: TGTGCCAGCAGAAGAGGGGGGGGGCGTGACACTGAAGCTTTCTTT. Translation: CASRRGGGRDTEAFF.

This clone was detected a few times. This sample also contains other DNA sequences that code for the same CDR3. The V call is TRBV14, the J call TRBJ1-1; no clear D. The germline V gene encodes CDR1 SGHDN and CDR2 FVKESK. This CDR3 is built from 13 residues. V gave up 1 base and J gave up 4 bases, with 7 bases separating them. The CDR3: CASSQVTVTEAFF. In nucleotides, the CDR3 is TGTGCCAGCAGCCAAGTTACCGTCACTGAAGCTTTCTTT.

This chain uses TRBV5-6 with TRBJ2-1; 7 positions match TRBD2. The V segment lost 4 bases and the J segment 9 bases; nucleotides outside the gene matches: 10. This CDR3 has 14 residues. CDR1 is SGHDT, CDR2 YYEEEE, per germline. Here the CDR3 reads CASSGAGQPGEQFF. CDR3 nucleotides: TGTGCCAGCAGCGGAGCGGGGCAGCCTGGTGAGCAGTTCTTC.

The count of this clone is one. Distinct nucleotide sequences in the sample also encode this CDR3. CDR3 region: CASSLLTGSYEQYF. The CDR3 region has the DNA TGTGCCAGCAGCCTCCTGACAGGGAGCTACGAGCAGTACTTC. The chain uses TRBV6-1 and TRBJ2-7; 7 bases are shared with TRBD1. CDR1 and CDR2 from the germline V gene are MNHNS and SASEGT. This CDR3 is built from 14 residues. Unmatched junction bases numbered 8, after V lost 6 bases and J lost 3 bases.

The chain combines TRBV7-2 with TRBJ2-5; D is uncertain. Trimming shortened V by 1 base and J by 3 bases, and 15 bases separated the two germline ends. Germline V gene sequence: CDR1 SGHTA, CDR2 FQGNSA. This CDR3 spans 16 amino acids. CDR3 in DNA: TGTGCCAGCAGCTTAGTCGGTCGTGGCACTAAAGAGACCCAGTACTTC. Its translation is CASSLVGRGTKETQYF.

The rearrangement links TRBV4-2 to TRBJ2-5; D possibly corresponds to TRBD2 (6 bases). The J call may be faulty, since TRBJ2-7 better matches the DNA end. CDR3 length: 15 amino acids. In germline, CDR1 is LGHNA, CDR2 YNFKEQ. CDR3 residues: CASSPGTGGSYEQYF. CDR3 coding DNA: TGTGCCAGCAGCCCGGGAACAGGAGGGTCCTACGAGCAGTACTTC.

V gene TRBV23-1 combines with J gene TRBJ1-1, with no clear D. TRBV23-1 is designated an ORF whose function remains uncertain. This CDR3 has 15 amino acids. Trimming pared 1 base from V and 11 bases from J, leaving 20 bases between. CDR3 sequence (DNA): TGCGCCAGCAGTCAATGCATATCTCAGGCAACGGGGGCTTTCTTT. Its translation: CASSQCISQATGAFF.

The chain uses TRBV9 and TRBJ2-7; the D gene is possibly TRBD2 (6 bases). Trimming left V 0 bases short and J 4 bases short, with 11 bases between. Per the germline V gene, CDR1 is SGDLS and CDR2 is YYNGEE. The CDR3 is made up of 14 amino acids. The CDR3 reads CASSVDPGGYEQYF. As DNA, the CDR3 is TGTGCCAGCAGCGTAGATCCCGGGGGTTACGAGCAGTACTTC.

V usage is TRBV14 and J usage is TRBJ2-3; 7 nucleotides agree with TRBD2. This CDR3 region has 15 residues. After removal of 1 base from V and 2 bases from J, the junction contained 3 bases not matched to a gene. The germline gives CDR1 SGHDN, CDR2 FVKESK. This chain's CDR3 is CASSQGAGITDTQYF. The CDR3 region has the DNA TGTGCCAGCAGCCAAGGAGCGGGGATCACAGATACGCAGTATTTT.

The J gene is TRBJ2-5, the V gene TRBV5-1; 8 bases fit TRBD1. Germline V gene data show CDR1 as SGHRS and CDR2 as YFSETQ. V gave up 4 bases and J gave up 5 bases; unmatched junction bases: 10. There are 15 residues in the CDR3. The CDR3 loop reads CASSPRTGPWETQYF. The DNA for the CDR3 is TGCGCCAGCAGCCCCCGGACAGGGCCTTGGGAGACCCAGTACTTC.

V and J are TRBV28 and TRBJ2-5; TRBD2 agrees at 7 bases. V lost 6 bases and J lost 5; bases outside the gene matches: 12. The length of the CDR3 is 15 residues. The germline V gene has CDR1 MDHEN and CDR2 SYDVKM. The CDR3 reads CASRSGGGRMETQYF. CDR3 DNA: TGTGCCAGCAGATCAGGAGGCGGGAGAATGGAGACCCAGTACTTC.

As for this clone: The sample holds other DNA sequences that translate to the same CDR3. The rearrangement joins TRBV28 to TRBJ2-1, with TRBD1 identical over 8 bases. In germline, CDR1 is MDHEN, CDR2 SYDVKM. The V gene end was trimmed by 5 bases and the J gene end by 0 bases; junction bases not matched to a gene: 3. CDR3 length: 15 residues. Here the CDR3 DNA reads TGTGCCAGCAGTCCAGGGACAGGCTCCTACAATGAGCAGTTCTTC. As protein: CASSPGTGSYNEQFF. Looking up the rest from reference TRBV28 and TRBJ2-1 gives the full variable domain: DVKVTQSSRYLVKRTGEKVFLECVQDMDHENMFWYRQDPGLGLRLIYFSYDVKMKEKGDIPEGYSVSREKKERFSLILESASTNQTSMYLCASSPGTGSYNEQFFGPGTRLTVL.

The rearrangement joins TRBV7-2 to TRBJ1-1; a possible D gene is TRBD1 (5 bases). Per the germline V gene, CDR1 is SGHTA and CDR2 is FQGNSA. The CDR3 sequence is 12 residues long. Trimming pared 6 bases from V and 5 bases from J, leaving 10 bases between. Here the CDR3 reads CASSSGLTEAFF. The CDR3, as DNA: TGTGCCAGCAGTTCAGGGTTAACTGAAGCTTTCTTT. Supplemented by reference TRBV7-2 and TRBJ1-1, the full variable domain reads GAGVSQSPSNKVTEKGKDVELRCDPISGHTALYWYRQSLGQGLEFLIYFQGNSAPDKSGLPSDRFSAERTGGSVSTLTIQRTQQEDSAVYLCASSSGLTEAFFGQGTRLTVV.

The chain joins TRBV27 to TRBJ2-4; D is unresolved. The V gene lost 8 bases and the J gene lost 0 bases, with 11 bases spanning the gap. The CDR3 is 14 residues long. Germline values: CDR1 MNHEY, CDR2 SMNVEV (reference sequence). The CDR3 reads CASSLSVAKNIQYF. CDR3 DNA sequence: TGTGCCAGCTCTCTGTCGGTAGCCAAAAACATTCAGTACTTC.

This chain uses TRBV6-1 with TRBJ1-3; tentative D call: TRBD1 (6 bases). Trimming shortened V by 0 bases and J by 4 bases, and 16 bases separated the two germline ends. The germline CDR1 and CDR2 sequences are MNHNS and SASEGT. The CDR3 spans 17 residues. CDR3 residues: CASSEAPRRGLGNTIYF. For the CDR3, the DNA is TGTGCCAGCAGTGAAGCGCCCCGCAGGGGCCTAGGAAACACCATATATTTT.

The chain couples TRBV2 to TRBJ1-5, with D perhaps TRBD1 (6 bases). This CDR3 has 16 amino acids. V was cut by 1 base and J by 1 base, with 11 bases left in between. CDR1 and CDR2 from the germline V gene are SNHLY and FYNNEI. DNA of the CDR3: TGTGCCAGCAGTGAAGTGTGGGGGGCAAGCAATCAGCCCCAGCATTTT. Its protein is CASSEVWGASNQPQHF.

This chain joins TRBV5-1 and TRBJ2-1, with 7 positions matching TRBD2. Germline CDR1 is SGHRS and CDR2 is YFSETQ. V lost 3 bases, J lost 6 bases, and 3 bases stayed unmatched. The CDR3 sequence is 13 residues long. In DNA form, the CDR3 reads TGCGCCAGCAGCTCAACTAGCGCCAATGAGCAGTTCTTC. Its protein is CASSSTSANEQFF.

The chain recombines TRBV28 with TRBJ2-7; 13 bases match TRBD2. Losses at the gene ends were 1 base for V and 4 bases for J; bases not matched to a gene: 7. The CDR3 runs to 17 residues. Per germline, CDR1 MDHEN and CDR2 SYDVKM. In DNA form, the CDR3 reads TGTGCCAGCAGTTTATCCCCACTAGCGGGAGGGCGATACGAGCAGTACTTC. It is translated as CASSLSPLAGGRYEQYF.